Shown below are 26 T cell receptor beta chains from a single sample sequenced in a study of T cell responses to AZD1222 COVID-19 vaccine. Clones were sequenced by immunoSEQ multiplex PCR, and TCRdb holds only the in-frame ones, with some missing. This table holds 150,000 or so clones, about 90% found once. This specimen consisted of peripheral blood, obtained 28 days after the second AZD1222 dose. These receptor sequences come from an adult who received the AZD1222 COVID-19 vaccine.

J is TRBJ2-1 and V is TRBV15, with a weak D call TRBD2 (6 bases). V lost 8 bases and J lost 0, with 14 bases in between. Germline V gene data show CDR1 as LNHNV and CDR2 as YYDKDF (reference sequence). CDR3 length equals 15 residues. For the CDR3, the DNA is TGTGCCACCCCGAACCGCGGGAACTCCTACAATGAGCAGTTCTTC. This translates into CATPNRGNSYNEQFF.

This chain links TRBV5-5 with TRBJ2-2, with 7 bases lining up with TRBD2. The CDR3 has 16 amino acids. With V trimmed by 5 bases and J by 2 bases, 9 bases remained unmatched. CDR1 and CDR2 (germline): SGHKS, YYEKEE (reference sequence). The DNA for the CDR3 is TGTGCCAGCAGGCCGCTAGCGGCCGTTAACACCGGGGAGCTGTTTTTT. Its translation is CASRPLAAVNTGELFF.

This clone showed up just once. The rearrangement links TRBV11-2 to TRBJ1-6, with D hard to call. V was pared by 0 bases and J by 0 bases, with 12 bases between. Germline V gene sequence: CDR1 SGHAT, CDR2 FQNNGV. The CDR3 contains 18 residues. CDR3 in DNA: TGTGCCAGCAGCTTAGATGTCGGCGGGTACTCCTATAATTCACCCCTCCACTTT. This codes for CASSLDVGGYSYNSPLHF.

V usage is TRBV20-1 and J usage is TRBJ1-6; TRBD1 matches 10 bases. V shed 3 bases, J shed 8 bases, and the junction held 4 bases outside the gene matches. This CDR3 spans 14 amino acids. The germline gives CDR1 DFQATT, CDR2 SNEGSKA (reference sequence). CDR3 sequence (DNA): TGCAGTGCTAGTGACAGGGGGCGCGATTCACCCCTCCACTTT. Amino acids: CSASDRGRDSPLHF.

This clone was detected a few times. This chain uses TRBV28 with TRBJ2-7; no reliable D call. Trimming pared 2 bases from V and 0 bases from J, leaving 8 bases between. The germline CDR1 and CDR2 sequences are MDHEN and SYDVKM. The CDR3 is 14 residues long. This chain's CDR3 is CASSLGSPSYEQYF. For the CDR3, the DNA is TGTGCCAGCAGTTTAGGCAGCCCCTCCTACGAGCAGTACTTC.

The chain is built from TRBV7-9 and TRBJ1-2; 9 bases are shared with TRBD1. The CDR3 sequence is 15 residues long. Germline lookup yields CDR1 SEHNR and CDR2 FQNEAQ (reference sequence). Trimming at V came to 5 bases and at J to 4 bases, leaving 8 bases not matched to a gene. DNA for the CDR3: TGTGCCAGCAGCGGCTCCGGGACAGGGATCTATGGCTACACCTTC. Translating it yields CASSGSGTGIYGYTF.

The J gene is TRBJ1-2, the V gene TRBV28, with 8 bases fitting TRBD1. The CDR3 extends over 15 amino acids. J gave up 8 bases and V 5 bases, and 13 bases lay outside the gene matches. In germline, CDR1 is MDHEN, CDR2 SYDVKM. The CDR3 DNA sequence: TGTGCCAGCAGTCTGGGACATGGACAGGGTTCGGGCTACACCTTC. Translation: CASSLGHGQGSGYTF.

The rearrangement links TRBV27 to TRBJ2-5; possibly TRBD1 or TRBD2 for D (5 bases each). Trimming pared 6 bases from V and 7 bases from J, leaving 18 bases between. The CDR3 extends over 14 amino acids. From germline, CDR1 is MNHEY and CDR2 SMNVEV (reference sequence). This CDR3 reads CASRASGAKGTQYF. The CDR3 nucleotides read TGTGCCAGCAGGGCATCCGGGGCCAAAGGGACCCAGTACTTC.

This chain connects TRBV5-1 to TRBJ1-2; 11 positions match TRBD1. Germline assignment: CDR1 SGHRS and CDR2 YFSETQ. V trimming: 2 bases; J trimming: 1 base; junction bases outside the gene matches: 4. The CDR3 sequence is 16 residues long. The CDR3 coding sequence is TGCGCCAGCAGCTTCGGACAGGGGGCATTTAACTATGGCTACACCTTC. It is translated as CASSFGQGAFNYGYTF.

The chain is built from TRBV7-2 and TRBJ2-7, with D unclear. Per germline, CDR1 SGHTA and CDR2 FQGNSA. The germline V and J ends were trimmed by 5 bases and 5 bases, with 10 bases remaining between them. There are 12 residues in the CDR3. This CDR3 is CASSPTKNEQYF. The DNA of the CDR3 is TGTGCCAGCAGCCCCACTAAAAACGAGCAGTACTTC.

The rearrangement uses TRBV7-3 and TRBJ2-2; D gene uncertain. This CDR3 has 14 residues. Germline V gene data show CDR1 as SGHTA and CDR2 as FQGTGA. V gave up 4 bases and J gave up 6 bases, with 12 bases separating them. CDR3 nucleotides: TGTGCCAGCAGCTGGCTGGCTACTCCCGGGGAGCTGTTTTTT. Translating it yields CASSWLATPGELFF. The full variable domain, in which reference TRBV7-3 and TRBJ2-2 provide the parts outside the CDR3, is GAGVSQTPSNKVTEKGKYVELRCDPISGHTALYWYRQSLGQGPEFLIYFQGTGAADDSGLPNDRFFAVRPEGSVSTLKIQRTERGDSAVYLCASSWLATPGELFFGEGSRLTVL.

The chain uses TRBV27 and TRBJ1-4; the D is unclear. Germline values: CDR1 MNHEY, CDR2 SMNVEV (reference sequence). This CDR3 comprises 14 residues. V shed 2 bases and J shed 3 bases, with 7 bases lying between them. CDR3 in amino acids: CASSLRVANEKLFF. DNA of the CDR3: TGTGCCAGCAGTTTAAGGGTTGCTAATGAAAAACTGTTTTTT.

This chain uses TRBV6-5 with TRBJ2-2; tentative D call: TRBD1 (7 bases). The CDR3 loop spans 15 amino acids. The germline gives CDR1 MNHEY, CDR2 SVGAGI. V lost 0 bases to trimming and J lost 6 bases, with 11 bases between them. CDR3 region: CASSYSDREAGELFF. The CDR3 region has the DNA TGTGCCAGCAGTTACTCTGACAGGGAGGCCGGGGAGCTGTTTTTT.

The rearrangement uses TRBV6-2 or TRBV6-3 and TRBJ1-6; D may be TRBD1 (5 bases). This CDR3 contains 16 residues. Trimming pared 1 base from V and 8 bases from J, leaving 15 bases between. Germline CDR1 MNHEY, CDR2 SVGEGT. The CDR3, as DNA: TGTGCCAGCAGTTACTACGCCCGGGGCCGGGATTCACCCCTCCACTTT. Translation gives CASSYYARGRDSPLHF.

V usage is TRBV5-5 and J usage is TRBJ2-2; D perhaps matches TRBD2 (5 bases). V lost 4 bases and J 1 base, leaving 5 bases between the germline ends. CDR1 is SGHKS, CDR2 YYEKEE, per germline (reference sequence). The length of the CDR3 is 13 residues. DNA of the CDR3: TGTGCCAGCAGCCGGGGGAACACCGGGGAGCTGTTTTTT. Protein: CASSRGNTGELFF.

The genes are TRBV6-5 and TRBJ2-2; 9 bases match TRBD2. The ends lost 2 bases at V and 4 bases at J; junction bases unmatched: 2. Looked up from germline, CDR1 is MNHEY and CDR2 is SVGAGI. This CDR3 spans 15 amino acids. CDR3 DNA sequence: TGTGCCAGCAGTTACGCGGGGGGGAGCACCGGGGAGCTGTTTTTT. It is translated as CASSYAGGSTGELFF.

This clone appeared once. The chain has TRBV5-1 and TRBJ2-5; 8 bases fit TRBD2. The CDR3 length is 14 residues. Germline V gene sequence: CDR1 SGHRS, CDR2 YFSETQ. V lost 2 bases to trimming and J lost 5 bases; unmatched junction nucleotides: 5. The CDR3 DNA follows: TGCGCCAGCAGCTTCGGGGGGGGCAGGGAGACCCAGTACTTC. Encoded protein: CASSFGGGRETQYF.

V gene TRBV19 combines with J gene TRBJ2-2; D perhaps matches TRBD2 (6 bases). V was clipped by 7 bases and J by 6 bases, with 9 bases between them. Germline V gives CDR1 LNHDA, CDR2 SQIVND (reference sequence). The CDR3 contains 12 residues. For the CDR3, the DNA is TGTGCCAGTACCCCTAGCGCCGGGGAGCTGTTTTTT. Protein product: CASTPSAGELFF.

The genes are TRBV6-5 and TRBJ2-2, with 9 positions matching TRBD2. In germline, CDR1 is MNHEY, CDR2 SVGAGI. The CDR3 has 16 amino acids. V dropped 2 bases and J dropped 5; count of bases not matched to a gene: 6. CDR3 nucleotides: TGTGCCAGCAGTTACCGCGGGAGGGCGGGGACCGGGGAGCTGTTTTTT. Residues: CASSYRGRAGTGELFF.

The CDR3 reads CASSYREGGGLRNSPLHF. DNA of the CDR3: TGTGCCAGCAGCTACCGGGAAGGCGGGGGGCTAAGGAATTCACCCCTCCACTTT. V and J are TRBV7-8 and TRBJ1-6; the D gene is possibly TRBD1 (6 bases). Looked up from germline, CDR1 is SGHVS and CDR2 is FQNEAQ. This CDR3 has 18 residues. V dropped 4 bases and J dropped 7 bases, with 23 bases sitting between them.

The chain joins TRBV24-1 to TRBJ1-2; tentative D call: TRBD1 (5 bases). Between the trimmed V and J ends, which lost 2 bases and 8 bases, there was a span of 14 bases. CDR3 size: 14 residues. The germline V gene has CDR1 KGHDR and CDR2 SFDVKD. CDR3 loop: CATSDSGRLRGYTF. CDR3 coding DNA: TGTGCCACCAGTGATTCGGGACGGCTGAGGGGCTACACCTTC.

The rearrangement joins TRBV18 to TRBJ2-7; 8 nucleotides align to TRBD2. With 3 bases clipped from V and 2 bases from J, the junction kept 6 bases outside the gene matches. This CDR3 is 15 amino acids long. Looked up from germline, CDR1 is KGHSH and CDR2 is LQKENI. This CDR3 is CASSPRLATTYEQYF. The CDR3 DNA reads TGTGCCAGCTCACCGCGACTAGCGACTACCTACGAGCAGTACTTC.

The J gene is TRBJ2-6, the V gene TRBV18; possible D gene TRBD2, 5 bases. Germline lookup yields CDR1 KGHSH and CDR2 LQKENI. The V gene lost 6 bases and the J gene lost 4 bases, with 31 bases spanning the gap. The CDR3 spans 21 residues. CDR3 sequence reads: CASSPGVTDARVFEGANVLTF. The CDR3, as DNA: TGTGCCAGCTCCCCAGGTGTTACAGACGCGCGGGTTTTCGAGGGGGCCAACGTCCTGACTTTC.

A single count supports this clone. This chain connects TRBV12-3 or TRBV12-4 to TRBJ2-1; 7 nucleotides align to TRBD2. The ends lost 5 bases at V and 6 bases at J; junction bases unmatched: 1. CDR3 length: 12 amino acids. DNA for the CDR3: TGTGCCAGCAGTCGGACTAGCAATGAGCAGTTCTTC. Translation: CASSRTSNEQFF.

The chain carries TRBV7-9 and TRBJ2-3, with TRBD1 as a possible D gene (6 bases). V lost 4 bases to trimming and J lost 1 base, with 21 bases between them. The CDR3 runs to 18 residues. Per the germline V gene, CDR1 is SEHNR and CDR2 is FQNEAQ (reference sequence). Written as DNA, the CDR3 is TGTGCCAGCAGCTCCGACATACAGGGAGTTTCCCGCACAGATACGCAGTATTTT. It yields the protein CASSSDIQGVSRTDTQYF.

DNA for the CDR3: TGTGCCACCAGCAGAGGGGTAGGACCGACCCTCTATGGCTACACCTTC. Translated, it gives CATSRGVGPTLYGYTF. J is TRBJ1-2 and V is TRBV15; unclear D gene. Germline assignment: CDR1 LNHNV and CDR2 YYDKDF (reference sequence). V dropped 1 base and J dropped 4 bases, with 16 bases sitting between them. The CDR3 consists of 16 residues.